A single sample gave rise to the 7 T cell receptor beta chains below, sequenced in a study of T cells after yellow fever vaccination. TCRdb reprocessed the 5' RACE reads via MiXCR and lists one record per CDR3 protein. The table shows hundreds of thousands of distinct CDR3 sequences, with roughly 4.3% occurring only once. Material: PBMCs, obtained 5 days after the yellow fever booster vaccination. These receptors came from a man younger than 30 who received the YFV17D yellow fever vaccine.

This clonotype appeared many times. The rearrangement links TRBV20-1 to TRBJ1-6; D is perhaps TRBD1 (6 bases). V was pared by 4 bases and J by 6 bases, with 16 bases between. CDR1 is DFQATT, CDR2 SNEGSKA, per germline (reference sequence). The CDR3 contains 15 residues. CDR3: CSAIWATGPNSPLHF. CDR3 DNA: TGCAGTGCTATCTGGGCCACAGGGCCTAATTCACCCCTCCACTTT.

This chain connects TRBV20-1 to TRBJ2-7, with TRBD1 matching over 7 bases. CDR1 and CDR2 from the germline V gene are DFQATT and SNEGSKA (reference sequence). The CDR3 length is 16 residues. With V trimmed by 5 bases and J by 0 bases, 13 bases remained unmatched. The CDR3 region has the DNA TGCAGTGCTGGCAGGCCCGACAGGGCCCGCTCCTACGAGCAGTACTTC. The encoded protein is CSAGRPDRARSYEQYF.

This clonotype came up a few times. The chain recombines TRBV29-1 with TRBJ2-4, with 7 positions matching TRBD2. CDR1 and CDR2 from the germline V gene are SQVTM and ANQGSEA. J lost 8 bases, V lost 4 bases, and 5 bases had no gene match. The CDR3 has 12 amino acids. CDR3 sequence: CSVGGGFDIQYF. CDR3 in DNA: TGCAGCGTTGGGGGGGGGTTCGACATTCAGTACTTC. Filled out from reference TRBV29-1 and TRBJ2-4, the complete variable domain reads SAVISQKPSRDICQRGTSLTIQCQVDSQVTMMFWYRQQPGQSLTLIATANQGSEATYESGFVIDKFPISRPNLTFSTLTVSNMSPEDSSIYLCSVGGGFDIQYFGAGTRLSVL.

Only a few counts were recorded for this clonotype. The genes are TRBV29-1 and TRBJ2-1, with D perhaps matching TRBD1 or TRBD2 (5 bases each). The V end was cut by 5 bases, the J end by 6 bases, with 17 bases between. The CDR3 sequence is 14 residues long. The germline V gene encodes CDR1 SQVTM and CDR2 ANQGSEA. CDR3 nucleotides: TGCAGCGTTCCTTTAACCGGGACGGGCAATGAGCAGTTCTTC. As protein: CSVPLTGTGNEQFF.

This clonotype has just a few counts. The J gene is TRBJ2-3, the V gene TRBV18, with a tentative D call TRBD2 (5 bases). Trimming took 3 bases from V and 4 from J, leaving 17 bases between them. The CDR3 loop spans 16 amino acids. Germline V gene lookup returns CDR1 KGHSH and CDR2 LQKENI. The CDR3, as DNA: TGTGCCAGCTCACCCATTTCTAGCTATATCGCAGATACGCAGTATTTT. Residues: CASSPISSYIADTQYF. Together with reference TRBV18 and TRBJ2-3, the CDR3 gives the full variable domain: NAGVMQNPRHLVRRRGQEARLRCSPMKGHSHVYWYRQLPEEGLKFMVYLQKENIIDESGMPKERFSAEFPKEGPSILRIQQVVRGDSAAYFCASSPISSYIADTQYFGPGTRLTVL.

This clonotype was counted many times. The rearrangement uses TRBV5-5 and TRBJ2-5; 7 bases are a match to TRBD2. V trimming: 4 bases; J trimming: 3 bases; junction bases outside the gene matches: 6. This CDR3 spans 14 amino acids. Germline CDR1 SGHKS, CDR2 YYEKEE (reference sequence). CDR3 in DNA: TGTGCCAGCAGCCCGGGGGGAATAGAAGAGACCCAGTACTTC. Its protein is CASSPGGIEETQYF.

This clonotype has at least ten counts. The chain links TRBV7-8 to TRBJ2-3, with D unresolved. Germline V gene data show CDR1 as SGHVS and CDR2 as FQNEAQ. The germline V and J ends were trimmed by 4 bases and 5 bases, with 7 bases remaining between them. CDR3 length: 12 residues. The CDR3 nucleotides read TGTGCCAGCAGCTCCTCCGTAGATACGCAGTATTTT. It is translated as CASSSSVDTQYF.